The 5 T cell receptor beta chains reported below all come from one sample, sequenced in a study of blood T cell repertoires in COVID-19. Here immunoSEQ multiplex PCR was the method, and the copy in TCRdb shows in-frame clones only, minus some. The sample includes tens of thousands of clones, over 65% of them seen just once. The sample consisted of peripheral blood. These TCRs come from a man aged 50-59 years with active or convalescent COVID-19.

By share of the sample, this clone is medium-sized. The CDR3 spells CASSETTGAFF. Written as DNA, the CDR3 is TGTGCCAGCAGTGAGACGACAGGGGCTTTCTTT. This chain uses TRBV6-1 with TRBJ1-1; 7 bases agree with TRBD1. The germline V gene has CDR1 MNHNS and CDR2 SASEGT. This CDR3 spans 11 amino acids. V shed 3 bases, J shed 11 bases, and the junction held 3 bases outside the gene matches.

The chain has TRBV6-6 and TRBJ1-1, with 8 bases aligning to TRBD1. This CDR3 is built from 14 residues. Germline loops: CDR1 MNHNY, CDR2 SVGAGI (reference sequence). Trimming cost V 6 bases and J 4 bases; bases outside gene matches: 7. In nucleotides, the CDR3 is TGTGCCAGCAGCCTTGGACAGGGCGCCACTGAAGCTTTCTTT. As protein: CASSLGQGATEAFF.

This clone has a handful of counts. The J gene is TRBJ1-1, the V gene TRBV3-1 (or the pseudogene TRBV3-2); D is uncertain. Between the trimmed V and J ends, which lost 2 bases and 4 bases, there was a span of 11 bases. The CDR3 runs to 14 residues. The germline CDR1 and CDR2 sequences are LGHDT and YNNKEL (reference sequence). CDR3 in DNA: TGTGCCAGCAGCCAACACCCCCGCGGCACTGAAGCTTTCTTT. Its protein product is CASSQHPRGTEAFF.

The chain has TRBV28 and TRBJ1-4; D is uncertain. Germline loops: CDR1 MDHEN, CDR2 SYDVKM. The CDR3 has 13 residues. Trimming pared 3 bases from V and 8 bases from J, leaving 10 bases between. The CDR3 coding sequence is TGTGCCAGCAGTTTTCTTGGTAGCGAAAAACTGTTTTTT. As protein: CASSFLGSEKLFF.

This clone came up a few times. The V call is TRBV2, the J call TRBJ1-2; D ambiguous. V dropped 6 bases and J dropped 8 bases, with 16 bases sitting between them. Per germline, CDR1 SNHLY and CDR2 FYNNEI. The CDR3 is 13 amino acids. The chain's CDR3 is CASSRRKTGGYTF. The DNA of the CDR3 is TGTGCCAGCAGCCGCCGTAAGACGGGGGGCTACACCTTC.